This section outlines one T cell receptor (beta chain) sequence together with its context. This clonotype was seen ten or more times. The antigen this receptor binds is unknown. No quality values exist for individual bases; no much larger clone is one base distant. The data stem from a study of human T cells and chemical hapten exposure (dated by TCRdb to the early 2020s). In the study overall: For sensitization, 2% DPC in acetone was applied to an approximately 2 cm by approximately 2 cm area of upper inner arm skin. Libraries were pooled for sequencing, and variation in per-sample TCR yields was attributed mainly to small differences in library volumes within the pool. Throughout the roughly 26-week study period, patients were also given weekly therapeutic DPC doses on the scalp. In alopecia patients, the study followed how the peripheral blood TCR repertoire changed in vivo over primary and secondary sensitization to diphenylcyclopropenone (DPC), a hapten. Patch tests used Finn chambers with 0.01% DPC on the upper back, scored after 6 days by International Contact Dermatitis Research Group standards. Most of the patients in the cohort were female, and the cohort covered alopecia areata with under or over 50% scalp involvement, alopecia totalis and alopecia universalis. Blood was sampled from patients pre-sensitization (week 0) and at 2, 6 and about 24 weeks after DPC sensitization. For TCR sequencing, blood came from some 31 alopecia patients at anywhere from one to four time points (pre-sensitization, 2, 6 and 24 weeks).

For CDR1 and CDR2, the germline V gene lists SQVTM and ANQGSEA. A distance of 9 bases separates the germline ends of V and J, which lose 6 bases and 3 bases respectively. Inclusive of the bounding cysteine and phenylalanine, the CDR3 is 11 residues long. Only the CDR3 DNA stays, 33 bases, in frame from base 1. The meaning of the sample's time point label: patch test 1, 2 weeks after DPC sensitization. The treatment or condition label here, explained by the study, means: therapeutic diphenylcyclopropenone sensitization with weekly scalp DPC. At every patch-test visit, the blood draw took place before the patch test was put on. To be eligible, patients had to be aged 18 to 70, diagnosed with alopecia and judged suitable for DPC therapy, while pregnant patients were excluded. Total RNA was isolated from unfractionated whole blood collected in Tempus Blood RNA tubes. Libraries were constructed by RACE. Sequencing was carried out with a NextSeq 500. During library preparation, unique molecular identifiers were attached to individual cDNA molecules so that TCRs could be counted quantitatively and reproducibly. Each blood RNA sample was used to sequence both TCR alpha and TCR beta chains. The authors processed their data as follows. A median of roughly 100,000 TCRs per sample was observed, with a range of 23,224 to 690,600. V, J and CDR3 annotation of the TCR reads was carried out using the Decombinator software suite. For PS versus PT1 abundance plots, all samples were subsampled to the same number of TCRs (28,000). TCRs were defined as expanded if absent before sensitization and observed at least eight times at the 2-week time point. TCRdb reprocessing: public reads trimmed at Q25 with fastp, clones called with MiXCR, in-frame beta chains kept. Each CDR3 protein appears once, grouped with its most common genes and DNA. It is TCRdb's table, rather than the study itself, that gives the V and J calls and clone size. This sample has 340,000 or so distinct CDR3 sequences in its table, and 6% to 8.5% of those were observed once. 7.5% to 9% of the sample goes to the ten largest clones.

Study-wide findings and limitations: The number of TCRs above 1 in 1000 frequency did not change with DPC sensitization; there was no evidence of global repertoire structure alterations. Patch test score correlated positively with the number of PT1 expanded TCRs, reaching significance at thresholds 8, 16 and 32 but not at 4. After repeated subsampling, changes were observed in the strength of the expansion versus patch-test correlation and in the threshold at which the correlation became significant. Because all patients had alopecia, a presumed autoimmune disease, the immune response of the patients might differ from that of healthy individuals. Significantly more large CDR3 similarity clusters were formed by expanded TCRs than by pre-sensitization or healthy control sets, consistent with antigen-driven responses.

The receptor chain draws on TRBV29-1 and TRBJ2-7; the D gene is possibly TRBD2, with 6 bases matching. This clonotype was sampled from a woman aged 18-29 years with alopecia areata. Some clones in this sample may be carry-over from other donors' samples. Sequenced material: whole blood, taken in connection with sensitization to the hapten diphenylcyclopropenone (DPC). This receptor carries the CDR3 CSVVRDYEQYF. The DNA sequence is given as TGCAGCGTGGTGCGGGACTACGAGCAGTACTTC.